The 12 T cell receptor beta chains reported below all come from one sample, sequenced in a study of blood T cell repertoires in COVID-19. Clones were read by immunoSEQ multiplex PCR, and TCRdb kept only the in-frame ones, dropping some. The table has some 300,000 clones, around 90% seen once. Sequencing input: peripheral blood. These receptors all stem from a man between 65 and 85 years old with acute or convalescent COVID-19.

The chain recombines TRBV7-2 with TRBJ1-2; 8 bases agree with TRBD1. CDR3 length: 15 amino acids. V lost 2 bases to trimming and J lost 7 bases; unmatched junction nucleotides: 9. Germline CDR1 reads SGHTA; CDR2 reads FQGNSA. In DNA form, the CDR3 reads TGTGCCAGCAGCTTATGGAGGACAGGGATGGGTGGCTACACCTTC. This codes for CASSLWRTGMGGYTF. Supplemented by reference TRBV7-2 and TRBJ1-2, the full variable domain reads GAGVSQSPSNKVTEKGKDVELRCDPISGHTALYWYRQSLGQGLEFLIYFQGNSAPDKSGLPSDRFSAERTGGSVSTLTIQRTQQEDSAVYLCASSLWRTGMGGYTFGSGTRLTVV.

CDR3: CASGFEGATGELFF. Here the CDR3 DNA reads TGTGCTAGTGGTTTTGAGGGGGCCACCGGGGAGCTGTTTTTT. The V gene is TRBV12-5, the J gene TRBJ2-2, with 7 nucleotides matching TRBD1. The V gene's germline CDR1 is LGHNT and CDR2 FRNRAP. The junction had 2 bases not matched to a gene; V was cut back by 3 bases and J by 4 bases. The CDR3 covers 14 residues.

J is TRBJ2-7 and V is TRBV18; a weak D match, TRBD1 (5 bases). Trimming removed 6 bases from V and 1 base from J, with 10 bases in between. Germline lookup yields CDR1 KGHSH and CDR2 LQKENI. This CDR3 contains 13 residues. Written as DNA, the CDR3 is TGTGCCAGCTCGCTGGACATTTCCTACGAGCAGTACTTC. It is translated as CASSLDISYEQYF.

This sequence joins TRBV9 and TRBJ2-7, with D unresolved. Per germline, CDR1 SGDLS and CDR2 YYNGEE. This CDR3 has 13 amino acids. V was clipped by 3 bases and J by 0 bases, with 7 bases between them. The CDR3 bases are TGTGCCAGCAGCGGCCGGAGCTCCTACGAGCAGTACTTC. Amino acid sequence: CASSGRSSYEQYF.

The gene calls are TRBV29-1 and TRBJ1-1; 8 bases are a match to TRBD1. Trimming took 3 bases from V and 5 from J; bases not matched to a gene: 11. Germline-derived CDR1 and CDR2 are SQVTM and ANQGSEA. This CDR3 contains 15 residues. CDR3: CSVEGRTGRVTEAFF. In nucleotides, the CDR3 is TGCAGCGTTGAGGGGAGGACAGGGAGGGTTACTGAAGCTTTCTTT.

Written as DNA, the CDR3 is TGTGCCAGCAGCGTACAGGCGAGCTCTGGAAACACCATATATTTT. Encoded protein: CASSVQASSGNTIYF. The chain uses TRBV9 and TRBJ1-3; no clear D gene. The CDR3 is 15 amino acids. The V gene lost 1 base and the J gene lost 0 bases, with 8 bases spanning the gap. The germline CDR1 and CDR2 sequences are SGDLS and YYNGEE.

This clone was seen ten or more times. The V gene is TRBV12-5, the J gene TRBJ2-1, with TRBD1 identical over 11 bases. J was trimmed by 6 bases and V by 3 bases; bases with no gene match: 4. Germline assignment: CDR1 LGHNT and CDR2 FRNRAP. The CDR3 has 15 amino acids. The CDR3 is CASGLGTGGSNEQFF. CDR3 DNA sequence: TGTGCTAGTGGTTTAGGGACAGGGGGAAGCAATGAGCAGTTCTTC. The full variable domain, completed using reference TRBV12-5 and TRBJ2-1, is DARVTQTPRHKVTEMGQEVTMRCQPILGHNTVFWYRQTMMQGLELLAYFRNRAPLDDSGMPKDRFSAEMPDATLATLKIQPSEPRDSAVYFCASGLGTGGSNEQFFGPGTRLTVL.

Of note for this clone: In the same sample, other DNA sequences code for this CDR3. This CDR3 reads CASSLGTGGNQPQHF. The CDR3 DNA sequence: TGTGCCAGCAGTTTAGGGACAGGGGGAAATCAGCCCCAGCATTTT. This chain links TRBV27 with TRBJ1-5; TRBD1 aligns across 11 bases. The germline CDR1 and CDR2 sequences are MNHEY and SMNVEV (reference sequence). This CDR3 region has 15 residues. Trimming cost V 2 bases and J 4 bases; bases outside gene matches: 1.

This clone was seen repeatedly, ten times or more. The chain links TRBV3-1 (or the pseudogene TRBV3-2) to TRBJ1-3; possible D gene TRBD1, 5 bases. Trimming removed 4 bases at V and 3 bases at J, with 16 bases between. The germline V gene has CDR1 LGHDT and CDR2 YNNKEL (reference sequence). The CDR3 extends over 16 amino acids. CDR3 loop: CASSLSRQGGGNTIYF. CDR3 bases: TGTGCCAGCAGCCTTTCAAGGCAGGGTGGTGGAAACACCATATATTTT.

The chain joins TRBV7-9 to TRBJ2-5; 9 nucleotides line up with TRBD1. V trimming: 6 bases; J trimming: 4 bases; junction bases outside the gene matches: 9. The CDR3 covers 15 residues. Germline lookup yields CDR1 SEHNR and CDR2 FQNEAQ (reference sequence). In DNA form, the CDR3 reads TGTGCCAGCAGGTACGGGACAGGGAATGGAGAGACCCAGTACTTC. The encoded protein is CASRYGTGNGETQYF.

In DNA, the CDR3 is TGTGCCAGCAGCTTAGATCGAGGGTTTGCAACTAATGAAAAACTGTTTTTT. Its protein is CASSLDRGFATNEKLFF. This chain links TRBV11-2 with TRBJ1-4; D is unresolved. The CDR3 extends over 17 amino acids. Germline V gene data show CDR1 as SGHAT and CDR2 as FQNNGV. V lost 0 bases to trimming and J lost 0 bases, with 11 bases between them.

This clone was seen a single time. CDR3 residues: CASSLDHPARVDGYTF. CDR3 DNA sequence: TGCGCCAGCAGCTTGGATCACCCCGCCAGGGTTGACGGCTACACCTTC. The chain uses TRBV5-1 and TRBJ1-2, with D possibly being TRBD1 (5 bases). CDR1 and CDR2 from the germline V gene are SGHRS and YFSETQ. Trimming pared 0 bases from V and 8 bases from J, leaving 20 bases between. The length of the CDR3 is 16 residues.